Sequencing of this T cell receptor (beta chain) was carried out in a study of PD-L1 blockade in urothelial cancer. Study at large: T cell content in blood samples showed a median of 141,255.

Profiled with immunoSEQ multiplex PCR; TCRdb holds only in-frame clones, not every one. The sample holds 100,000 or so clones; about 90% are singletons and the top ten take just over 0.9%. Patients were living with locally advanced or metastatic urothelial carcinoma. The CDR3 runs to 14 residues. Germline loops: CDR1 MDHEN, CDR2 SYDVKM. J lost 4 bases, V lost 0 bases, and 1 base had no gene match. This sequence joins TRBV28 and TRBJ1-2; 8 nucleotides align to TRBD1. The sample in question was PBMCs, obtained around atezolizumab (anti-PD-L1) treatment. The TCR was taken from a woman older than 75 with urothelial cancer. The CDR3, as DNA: TGTGCCAGCAGTTTATGGGGACAGGTCTATGGCTACACCTTC. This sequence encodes CASSLWGQVYGYTF.